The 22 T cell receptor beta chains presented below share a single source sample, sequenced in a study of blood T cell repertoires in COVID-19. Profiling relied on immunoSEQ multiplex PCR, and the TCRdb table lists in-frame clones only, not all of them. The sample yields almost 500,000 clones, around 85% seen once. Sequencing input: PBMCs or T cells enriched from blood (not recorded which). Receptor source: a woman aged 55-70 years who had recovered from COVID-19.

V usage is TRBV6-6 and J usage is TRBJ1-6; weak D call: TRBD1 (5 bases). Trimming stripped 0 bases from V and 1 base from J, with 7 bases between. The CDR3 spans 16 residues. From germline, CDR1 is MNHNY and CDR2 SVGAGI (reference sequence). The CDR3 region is CASSYSAGSYNSPLHF. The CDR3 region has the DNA TGTGCCAGCAGTTACTCTGCAGGGTCCTATAATTCACCCCTCCACTTT.

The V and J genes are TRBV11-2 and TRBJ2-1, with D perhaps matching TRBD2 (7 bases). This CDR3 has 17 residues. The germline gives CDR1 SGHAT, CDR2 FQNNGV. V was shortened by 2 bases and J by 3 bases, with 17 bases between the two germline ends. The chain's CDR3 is CASSLSGRGAIYNEQFF. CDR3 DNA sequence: TGTGCCAGCAGCTTATCAGGCCGGGGGGCCATCTACAATGAGCAGTTCTTC.

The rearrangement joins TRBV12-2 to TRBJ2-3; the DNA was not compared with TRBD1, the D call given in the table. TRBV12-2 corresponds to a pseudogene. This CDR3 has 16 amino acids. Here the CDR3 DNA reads TGTGCAAGTCGCTCGGGGACAGGGGGACTCACAGATACGCAGTATTTT. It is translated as CASRSGTGGLTDTQYF.

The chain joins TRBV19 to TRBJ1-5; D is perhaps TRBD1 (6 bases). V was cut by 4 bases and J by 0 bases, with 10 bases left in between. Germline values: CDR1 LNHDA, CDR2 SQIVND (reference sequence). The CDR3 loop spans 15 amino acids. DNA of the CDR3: TGTGCCAGTAGTACAGGGGCAGGTAGCAATCAGCCCCAGCATTTT. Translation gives CASSTGAGSNQPQHF.

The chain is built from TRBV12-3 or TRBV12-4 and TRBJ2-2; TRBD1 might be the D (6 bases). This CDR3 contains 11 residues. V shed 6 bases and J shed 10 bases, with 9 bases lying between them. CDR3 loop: CASRQGPELFF. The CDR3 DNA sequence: TGTGCCAGCAGACAGGGCCCGGAGCTGTTTTTT.

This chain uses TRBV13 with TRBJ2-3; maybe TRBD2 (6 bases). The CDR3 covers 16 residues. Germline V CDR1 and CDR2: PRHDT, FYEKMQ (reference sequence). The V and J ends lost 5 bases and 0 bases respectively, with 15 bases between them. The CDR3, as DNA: TGTGCCAGCAGCCCCCATGCTGGGACTAGCACAGATACGCAGTATTTT. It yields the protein CASSPHAGTSTDTQYF.

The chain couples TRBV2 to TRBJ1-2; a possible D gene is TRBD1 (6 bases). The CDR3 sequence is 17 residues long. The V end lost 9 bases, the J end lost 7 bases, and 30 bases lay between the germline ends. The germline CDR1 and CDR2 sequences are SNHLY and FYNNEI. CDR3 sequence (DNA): TGTGCCAGTCCTCTGACCGAAGGACAGTCGGGCGCCGTTGGCTACACCTTC. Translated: CASPLTEGQSGAVGYTF.

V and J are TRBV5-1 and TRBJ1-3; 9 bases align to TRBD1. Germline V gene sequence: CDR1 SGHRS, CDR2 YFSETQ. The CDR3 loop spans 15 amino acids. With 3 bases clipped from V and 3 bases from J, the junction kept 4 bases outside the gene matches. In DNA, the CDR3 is TGCGCCAGCAGCTGGGGGGACAGGGATGGAAACACCATATATTTT. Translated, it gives CASSWGDRDGNTIYF.

The CDR3: CATSDGRTGGNSPLHF. CDR3 DNA sequence: TGTGCCACCAGTGATGGCAGGACAGGGGGAAATTCACCCCTCCACTTT. The gene calls are TRBV24-1 and TRBJ1-6, with 10 positions matching TRBD1. Germline V gene lookup returns CDR1 KGHDR and CDR2 SFDVKD. Trimming cost V 3 bases and J 7 bases; bases outside gene matches: 5. The CDR3 is 16 amino acids.

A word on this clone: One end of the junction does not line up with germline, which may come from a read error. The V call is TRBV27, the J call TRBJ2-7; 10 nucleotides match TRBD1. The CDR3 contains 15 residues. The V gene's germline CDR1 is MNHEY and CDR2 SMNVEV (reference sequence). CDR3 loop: CASSISGQGNYEQYF. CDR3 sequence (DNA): TGTGCCAGCAGTATATCGGGACAGGGGAACTACGAGCAGTACTTC.

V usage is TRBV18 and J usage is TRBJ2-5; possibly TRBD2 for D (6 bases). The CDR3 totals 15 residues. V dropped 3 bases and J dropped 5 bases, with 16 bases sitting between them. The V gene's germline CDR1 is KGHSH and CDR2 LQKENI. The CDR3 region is CASSPRLVSSETQYF. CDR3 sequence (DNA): TGTGCCAGCTCACCCAGACTAGTATCGAGCGAGACCCAGTACTTC.

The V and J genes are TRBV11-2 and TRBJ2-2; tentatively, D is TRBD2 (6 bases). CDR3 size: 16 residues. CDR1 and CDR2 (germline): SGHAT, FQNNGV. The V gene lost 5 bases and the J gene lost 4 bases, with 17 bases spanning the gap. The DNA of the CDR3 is TGTGCCAGCAGCCCCCGGGACGGAGGGGCCACCGGGGAGCTGTTTTTT. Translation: CASSPRDGGATGELFF.

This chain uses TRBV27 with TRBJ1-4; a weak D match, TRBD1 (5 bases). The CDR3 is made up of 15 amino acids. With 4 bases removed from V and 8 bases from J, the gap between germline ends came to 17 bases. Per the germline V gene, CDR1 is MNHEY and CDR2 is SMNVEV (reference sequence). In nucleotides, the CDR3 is TGTGCCAGCAGTTCCCCGCGGGGGAGGATAGAAAAACTGTTTTTT. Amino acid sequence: CASSSPRGRIEKLFF.

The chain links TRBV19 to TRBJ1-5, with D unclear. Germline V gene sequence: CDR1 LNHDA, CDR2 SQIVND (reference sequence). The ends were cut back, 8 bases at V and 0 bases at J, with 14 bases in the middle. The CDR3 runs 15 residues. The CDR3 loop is CASGVPPFSNQPQHF. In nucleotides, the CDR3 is TGTGCCAGTGGAGTGCCCCCGTTTAGCAATCAGCCCCAGCATTTT.

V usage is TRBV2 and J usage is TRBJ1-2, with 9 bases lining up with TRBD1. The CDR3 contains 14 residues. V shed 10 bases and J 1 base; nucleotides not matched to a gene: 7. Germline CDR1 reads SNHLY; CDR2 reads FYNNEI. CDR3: CAIGRQGVNYGYTF. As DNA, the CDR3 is TGTGCCATCGGCCGACAGGGGGTTAACTATGGCTACACCTTC.

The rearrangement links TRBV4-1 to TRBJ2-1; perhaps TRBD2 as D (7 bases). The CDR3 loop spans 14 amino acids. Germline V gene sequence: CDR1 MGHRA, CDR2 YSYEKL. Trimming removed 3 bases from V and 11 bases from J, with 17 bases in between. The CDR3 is CASSHEGGFRKQFF. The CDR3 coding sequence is TGCGCCAGCAGCCATGAGGGGGGGTTTAGGAAGCAGTTCTTC.

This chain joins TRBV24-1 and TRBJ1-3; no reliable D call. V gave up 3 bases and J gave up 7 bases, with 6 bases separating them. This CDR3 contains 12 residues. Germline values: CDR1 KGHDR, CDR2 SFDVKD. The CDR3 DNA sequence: TGTGCCACCAGTGATACCCAGAACACCATATATTTT. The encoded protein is CATSDTQNTIYF.

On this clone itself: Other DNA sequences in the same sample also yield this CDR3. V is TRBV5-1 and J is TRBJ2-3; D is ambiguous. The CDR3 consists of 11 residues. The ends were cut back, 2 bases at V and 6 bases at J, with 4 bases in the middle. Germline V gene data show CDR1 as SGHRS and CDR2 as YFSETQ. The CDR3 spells CASSLLDTQYF. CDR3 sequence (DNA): TGCGCCAGCAGCTTACTGGATACGCAGTATTTT.

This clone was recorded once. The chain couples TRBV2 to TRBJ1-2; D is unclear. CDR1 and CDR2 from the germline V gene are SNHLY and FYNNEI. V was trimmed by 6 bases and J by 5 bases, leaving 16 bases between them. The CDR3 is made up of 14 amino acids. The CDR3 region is CASSERRVTYGYTF. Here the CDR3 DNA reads TGTGCCAGCAGCGAACGGAGGGTCACATATGGCTACACCTTC.

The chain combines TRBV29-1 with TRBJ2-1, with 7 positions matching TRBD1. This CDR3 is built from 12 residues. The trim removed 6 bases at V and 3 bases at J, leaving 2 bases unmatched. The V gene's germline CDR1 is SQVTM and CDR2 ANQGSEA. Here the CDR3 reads CSVQGSYNEQFF. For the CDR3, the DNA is TGCAGCGTACAGGGGAGCTACAATGAGCAGTTCTTC.

The CDR3 DNA reads TGTGCCAGTAGTATCGCGACAGTCAATCAGCCCCAGCATTTT. Its translation: CASSIATVNQPQHF. J is TRBJ1-5 and V is TRBV19; a weak D match, TRBD1 (5 bases). The CDR3 consists of 14 residues. The germline V gene encodes CDR1 LNHDA and CDR2 SQIVND (reference sequence). V was trimmed by 3 bases and J by 3 bases, leaving 9 bases between them.

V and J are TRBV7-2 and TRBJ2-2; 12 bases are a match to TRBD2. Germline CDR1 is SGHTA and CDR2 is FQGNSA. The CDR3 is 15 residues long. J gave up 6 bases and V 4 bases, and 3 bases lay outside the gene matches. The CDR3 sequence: CASSYLAGGSGELFF. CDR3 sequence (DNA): TGTGCCAGCAGCTACCTAGCGGGGGGGTCCGGGGAGCTGTTTTTT. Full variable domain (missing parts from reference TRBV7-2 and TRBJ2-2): GAGVSQSPSNKVTEKGKDVELRCDPISGHTALYWYRQSLGQGLEFLIYFQGNSAPDKSGLPSDRFSAERTGGSVSTLTIQRTQQEDSAVYLCASSYLAGGSGELFFGEGSRLTVL.